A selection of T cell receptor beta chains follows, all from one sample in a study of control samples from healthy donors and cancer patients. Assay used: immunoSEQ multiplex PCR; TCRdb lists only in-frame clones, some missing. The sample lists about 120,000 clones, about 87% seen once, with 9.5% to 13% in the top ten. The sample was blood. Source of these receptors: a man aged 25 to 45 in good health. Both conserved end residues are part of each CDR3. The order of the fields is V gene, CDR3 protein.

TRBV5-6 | CASTFRDRALGGYTF
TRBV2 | CASNGYSATNEKLFF
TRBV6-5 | CASSYGGTGYTF
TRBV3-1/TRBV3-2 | CASSQGNTGSSYGYTF
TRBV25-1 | CASSKARGYGYTF
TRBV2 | CASRGGLNQPQHF
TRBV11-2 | CASSEGGRGGTDTQYF
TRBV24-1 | CATSDSLGRSQHF
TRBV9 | CASSFLQGNTEAFF
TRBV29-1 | CSVQSRGNEQYF